These 19 T cell receptor beta chains were all obtained from the same sample, sequenced in a study of blood T cell repertoires in COVID-19. Here immunoSEQ multiplex PCR was the method, and the copy in TCRdb shows in-frame clones only, minus some. Among about 380,000 clones listed, 90% were seen once. The sequenced sample consisted of peripheral blood. These TCRs come from a man aged 18 to 35 with active or convalescent COVID-19.

This clone came up once. J is TRBJ1-2 and V is TRBV28, with 9 bases that match TRBD1. The CDR3 runs 20 residues. Germline CDR1 reads MDHEN; CDR2 reads SYDVKM. Losses at the gene ends were 3 bases for V and 0 bases for J; bases not matched to a gene: 17. CDR3 residues: CASSFLLGTGGPLANYGYTF. CDR3 bases: TGTGCCAGCAGTTTCCTCTTAGGCACAGGGGGCCCCCTAGCTAACTATGGCTACACCTTC.

The chain recombines TRBV7-8 with TRBJ1-3; D unclear. CDR1 and CDR2 (germline): SGHVS, FQNEAQ. The V gene lost 5 bases and the J gene lost 3 bases, with 8 bases spanning the gap. The CDR3 sequence is 13 residues long. The CDR3 sequence: CASSNFGGNTIYF. The CDR3 DNA reads as TGTGCCAGCAGCAACTTTGGTGGAAACACCATATATTTT.

V usage is TRBV7-2 and J usage is TRBJ2-7; D may be TRBD1 (6 bases). Trimming removed 4 bases at V and 0 bases at J, with 19 bases between. CDR3 length equals 17 residues. Germline V lookup: CDR1 SGHTA, CDR2 FQGNSA. The CDR3 here is CASSSLLRTASSYEQYF. In DNA, the CDR3 is TGTGCCAGCAGCTCCCTACTCCGGACAGCGAGCTCCTACGAGCAGTACTTC.

The chain recombines TRBV3-1 (or the pseudogene TRBV3-2) with TRBJ1-3; the match to TRBD1 covers 9 bases. CDR3 length: 16 amino acids. Losses at the gene ends were 0 bases for V and 5 bases for J; bases not matched to a gene: 5. Germline assignment: CDR1 LGHDT and CDR2 YNNKEL (reference sequence). Here the CDR3 reads CASSQEGTGIRNTIYF. The CDR3 DNA reads as TGTGCCAGCAGCCAAGAGGGGACAGGGATTAGAAACACCATATATTTT.

The chain uses TRBV13 and TRBJ2-7; D uncertain. Germline V gene sequence: CDR1 PRHDT, CDR2 FYEKMQ (reference sequence). The CDR3 covers 13 residues. The V end was cut by 0 bases, the J end by 0 bases, with 3 bases between. The CDR3 DNA reads as TGTGCCAGCAGCTTAGGCGGCTCCTACGAGCAGTACTTC. Translating gives CASSLGGSYEQYF.

V usage is TRBV28 and J usage is TRBJ1-6, with D unclear. V was trimmed by 7 bases and J by 0 bases, leaving 7 bases between them. The CDR3 is 14 residues long. CDR1 is MDHEN and CDR2 is SYDVKM in the germline V gene. CDR3 DNA: TGTGCCAGCAAGGAGACCTCCTATAATTCACCCCTCCACTTT. Translating gives CASKETSYNSPLHF.

This chain joins TRBV3-1 (or the pseudogene TRBV3-2) and TRBJ2-3; 15 bases line up with TRBD2. V lost 0 bases to trimming and J lost 14 bases; unmatched junction nucleotides: 6. Germline assignment: CDR1 LGHDT and CDR2 YNNKEL (reference sequence). CDR3 length: 15 amino acids. The CDR3 sequence is CASSQEGTSGGRTYF. CDR3 DNA sequence: TGTGCCAGCAGCCAAGAGGGGACTAGCGGGGGGCGTACGTATTTT.

J is TRBJ2-7 and V is TRBV7-8, with 7 bases aligning to TRBD2. Germline CDR1 SGHVS, CDR2 FQNEAQ. V lost 5 bases and J lost 0; bases outside the gene matches: 10. CDR3 size: 16 residues. The CDR3, as DNA: TGTGCCAGCAGCCTCCTCTACGGCGGGGGCTCCTACGAGCAGTACTTC. Protein product: CASSLLYGGGSYEQYF.

The rearrangement joins TRBV5-1 to TRBJ1-2, with 7 bases identical to TRBD1. The CDR3 is 12 amino acids. Germline trimming cut 5 bases from V and 7 bases from J; bases unmatched to any gene: 5. Germline V gene sequence: CDR1 SGHRS, CDR2 YFSETQ. This chain's CDR3 is CASSQGGFGYTF. CDR3 nucleotide sequence: TGCGCCAGCAGTCAGGGGGGATTTGGCTACACCTTC.

The chain uses TRBV14 and TRBJ2-7, with D possibly matching TRBD2 (6 bases). The germline V gene has CDR1 SGHDN and CDR2 FVKESK. V was cut by 1 base and J by 5 bases, with 9 bases left in between. This CDR3 comprises 13 residues. This CDR3 reads CASSQGGVNEQYF. CDR3 sequence (DNA): TGTGCCAGCAGCCAAGGCGGGGTTAACGAGCAGTACTTC. The variable domain in full, completed from reference TRBV14 and TRBJ2-7, reads EAGVTQFPSHSVIEKGQTVTLRCDPISGHDNLYWYRRVMGKEIKFLLHFVKESKQDESGMPNNRFLAERTGGTYSTLKVQPAELEDSGVYFCASSQGGVNEQYFGPGTRLTVT.

CDR3 nucleotide sequence: TGTGCCATCCCCAAGCGGGGAGGGATCACTGAAGCTTTCTTT. Translated, it gives CAIPKRGGITEAFF. The genes are TRBV28 and TRBJ1-1; D unresolved. The V gene's germline CDR1 is MDHEN and CDR2 SYDVKM. The ends were cut back, 10 bases at V and 4 bases at J, with 19 bases in the middle. CDR3 length: 14 residues.

The rearrangement links TRBV7-6 to TRBJ2-5; TRBD1 might be the D (5 bases). V was shortened by 1 base and J by 9 bases, with 9 bases between the two germline ends. The CDR3 sequence is 12 residues long. Looked up from germline, CDR1 is SGHVS and CDR2 is FNYEAQ. CDR3: CASSLGGSPQYF. The DNA of the CDR3 is TGTGCCAGCAGCTTAGGGGGCTCGCCCCAGTACTTC.

The chain is built from TRBV4-1 and TRBJ2-2; tentatively, D is TRBD1 (5 bases). Trimming shortened V by 3 bases and J by 2 bases, and 7 bases separated the two germline ends. The CDR3 is 14 residues long. Germline CDR1 reads MGHRA; CDR2 reads YSYEKL. The CDR3 protein is CASSHGANTGELFF. The CDR3 DNA follows: TGCGCCAGCAGCCATGGGGCTAACACCGGGGAGCTGTTTTTT.

The chain combines TRBV6-5 with TRBJ1-5; D unresolved. Germline loops: CDR1 MNHEY, CDR2 SVGAGI. This CDR3 spans 14 amino acids. V gave up 6 bases and J gave up 1 base, with 10 bases separating them. CDR3 DNA: TGTGCCAGCAGCGGAGGGTGGAGCAATCAGCCCCAGCATTTT. Translated, it gives CASSGGWSNQPQHF.

The CDR3 DNA sequence: TGCGCCAGCAGTGGGGACAGCCGAGAGTACTTC. Encoded protein: CASSGDSREYF. This rearrangement joins TRBV10-2 to TRBJ2-7, with 7 bases fitting TRBD1. This CDR3 has 11 residues. CDR1 WSHSY and CDR2 SAAADI come from the germline V gene. The J segment lost 11 bases and the V segment lost 4 bases, leaving 5 bases of the junction unmatched.

This chain connects TRBV19 to TRBJ2-6; a possible D gene is TRBD2 (5 bases). Germline V gene lookup returns CDR1 LNHDA and CDR2 SQIVND (reference sequence). This CDR3 contains 15 residues. Trimming removed 3 bases from V and 1 base from J, with 7 bases in between. CDR3 in amino acids: CASSISGSGANVLTF. The CDR3 region has the DNA TGTGCCAGTAGTATTTCGGGGTCTGGGGCCAACGTCCTGACTTTC. The full variable domain, its missing parts supplied by reference TRBV19 and TRBJ2-6, is DGGITQSPKYLFRKEGQNVTLSCEQNLNHDAMYWYRQDPGQGLRLIYYSQIVNDFQKGDIAEGYSVSREKKESFPLTVTSAQKNPTAFYLCASSISGSGANVLTFGAGSRLTVL.

This rearrangement joins TRBV3-1 (or the pseudogene TRBV3-2) to TRBJ2-1, with TRBD2 matching over 15 bases. From germline, CDR1 is LGHDT and CDR2 YNNKEL (reference sequence). V trimming: 4 bases; J trimming: 0 bases; junction bases outside the gene matches: 4. The CDR3 length is 18 residues. CDR3 amino acids: CASSPGTSGRNSYNEQFF. As DNA, the CDR3 is TGTGCCAGCAGCCCCGGGACTAGCGGGAGGAACTCCTACAATGAGCAGTTCTTC.

The chain is built from TRBV7-2 and TRBJ2-7, with 9 bases fitting TRBD1. The germline gives CDR1 SGHTA, CDR2 FQGNSA. Trimming took 5 bases from V and 4 from J; bases not matched to a gene: 9. The CDR3 consists of 15 residues. Here the CDR3 reads CASSPIPTGGYEQYF. In nucleotides, the CDR3 is TGTGCCAGCAGCCCAATCCCGACAGGGGGGTACGAGCAGTACTTC.

The chain couples TRBV29-1 to TRBJ1-1; TRBD1 matches at 8 bases. Germline V gives CDR1 SQVTM, CDR2 ANQGSEA. V lost 4 bases, J lost 4 bases, and 5 bases stayed unmatched. The CDR3 spans 13 residues. The CDR3 nucleotides read TGCAGCGTTGTGGGACAGGCCTTCACTGAAGCTTTCTTT. Its translation: CSVVGQAFTEAFF.